The rows below give T cell receptor beta chains drawn from one sample of a study of regulatory T cells in long-lasting Graves disease. MiXCR, run by TCRdb on the multiplex PCR reads, gives a single entry per CDR3 protein. The sample lists 400,000 to 500,000 distinct CDR3 sequences, more than 13% occurring once. This sample also appeared in a second study, on T cells in Graves' hyperthyroidism and ophthalmopathy.

This specimen consisted of peripheral blood mononuclear cells (PBMCs), obtained at new diagnosis, from a patient treated with antithyroid drugs. The receptor source for this set is a woman between 25 and 40 years old with Graves disease. The CDR3 runs from the conserved cysteine through the conserved F or W. D genes are given only for firm matches. Expanded clones get a size class; other rows say once, few or many, or leave the size out.

cdr3_nt | cdr3_aa | v_call | d_call | j_call | clone_size
TGTGCCAGCAGCTCGGGTCGCTCAGATACGCAGTATTTT | CASSSGRSDTQYF | TRBV12-3/TRBV12-4 | - | TRBJ2-3 | once
TGTGCCAGCAGCTCCCTGGGACTAGCGGGAGGAACAGAGACCCAGTACTTC | CASSSLGLAGGTETQYF | TRBV28 | TRBD2 | TRBJ2-5 | -
TGTGCCAGCAGTGACTCAAGGGCAGGGGGTGCCTCTGGGGCCAACGTCCTGACTTTC | CASSDSRAGGASGANVLTF | TRBV6-4 | TRBD1 | TRBJ2-6 | few
TGCGCCAGCAGCTTGGCCGGGACAGGGGGCGGCTACACCTTC | CASSLAGTGGGYTF | TRBV5-1 | TRBD1 | TRBJ1-2 | many
TGTGCCAGCAGTACCCCAGCGGGACCCACAGATACGCAGTATTTT | CASSTPAGPTDTQYF | TRBV6-2/TRBV6-3 | TRBD2 | TRBJ2-3 | many
TGCAGTGCTAGAAAGACGGACCCCGGGGAGCTGTTTTTT | CSARKTDPGELFF | TRBV20-1 | - | TRBJ2-2 | many
TGTGCCAGCAGCCCCCAACTAGCGGGAGAGCGGGATGAGCAGTTCTTC | CASSPQLAGERDEQFF | TRBV3-1 | TRBD2 | TRBJ2-1 | many
TGCGCCAGCTGCCGGGAACAGCTGAACACTGAAGCTTTCTTT | CASCREQLNTEAFF | TRBV5-1 | - | TRBJ1-1 | few
TGTGCCAACAGCTCGCGGTTAGCGGGTCTCCAAGAGACCCAGTACTTC | CANSSRLAGLQETQYF | TRBV7-9 | TRBD2 | TRBJ2-5 | -
TGTGCCAGCAGTTATCGGGACTCGGGAAAGACCCAGTACTTC | CASSYRDSGKTQYF | TRBV12-3/TRBV12-4 | - | TRBJ2-5 | many
TGTGCCAGCAGCTTATCACAGGCACCCTCGTACCAAGAGACCCAGTACTTC | CASSLSQAPSYQETQYF | TRBV13 | - | TRBJ2-5 | many
TGCGCCAGCAGCTTGGGCCTCTCCGGGGTACCCCTCCACTTT | CASSLGLSGVPLHF | TRBV5-1 | - | TRBJ1-6 | -
TGCAGTGCTAGAGGGGGAACGGAAAGGGAAGAGACCCAGTACTTC | CSARGGTEREETQYF | TRBV20-1 | - | TRBJ2-5 | many
TGTGCCAGCAGGGCGGGCCTGCCCTCCTACAATGAGCAGTTCTTC | CASRAGLPSYNEQFF | TRBV12-3/TRBV12-4 | - | TRBJ2-1 | many
TGCGCCAGCAGCCGGAGGACAGGGGGCTCCTACGAGCAGTACTTC | CASSRRTGGSYEQYF | TRBV4-1 | TRBD1 | TRBJ2-7 | -
TGTGCCAGCAGCTCCCAGACCCTAACCTCCTACAATGAGCAGTTCTTC | CASSSQTLTSYNEQFF | TRBV7-3 | - | TRBJ2-1 | many
TGTGCCATCAGTGAGGGGAGAACACGGGCCCAAGAGACCCAGTACTTC | CAISEGRTRAQETQYF | TRBV10-3 | - | TRBJ2-5 | few
TGTGCCAGCAGCCGCGGACAGGGGGTGAACACCGGGGAGCTGTTTTTT | CASSRGQGVNTGELFF | TRBV3-1 | TRBD1 | TRBJ2-2 | -
TGTGCCAGCAGTGCGACTAGCGGGAGCTCCTACGAGCAGTACTTC | CASSATSGSSYEQYF | TRBV2 | TRBD2 | TRBJ2-7 | many
TGTGCCAGCAACCCCAGGGGCGAATTGGGCGGGGAGCTGTTTTTT | CASNPRGELGGELFF | TRBV7-9 | - | TRBJ2-2 | -
TGTGCCAGCAGCGCCGGGGCCTCCTGGGAGCAGTACTTC | CASSAGASWEQYF | TRBV7-6 | - | TRBJ2-7 | many
TGCGCCAGCAGCTTGGTCCCGCAGGGGCCCTCCTACGAGCAGTACTTC | CASSLVPQGPSYEQYF | TRBV5-1 | - | TRBJ2-7 | many
TGTGCCAGTAGTATGGGCCCCGGGTCCTACAATGAGCAGTTCTTC | CASSMGPGSYNEQFF | TRBV19 | - | TRBJ2-1 | -